These 18 T cell receptor beta chains were sequenced from one sample in a study of blood T cells in healthy people across ages (dated by TCRdb to between 2015 and 2016). The library was prepared using 5' RACE. Sequencing instrument: Illumina HiSeq 2500. A second PCR of about 6 to 12 cycles was run with a J-beta primer mix and a sample-barcoded 5' primer. TCRdb reprocessed the public reads (quality trimming at Q25 with fastp, clone calling with MiXCR) and kept in-frame beta chains. Each entry merges the rows of one CDR3 protein and shows their most common DNA and genes. The sample table shows approximately 800,000 distinct CDR3 sequences, and roughly 60% are seen once. Roughly 20% of the sample is in the top ten clones. Sample: blood. Receptors were obtained from a young man in good health.

The chain employs TRBV6-1 and TRBJ2-2, with TRBD1 as a possible D gene (6 bases). Germline-derived CDR1 and CDR2 are MNHNS and SASEGT. Trimming stripped 6 bases from V and 1 base from J, with 21 bases between. The length of the CDR3 is 18 residues. Here the CDR3 reads CASSRQARFVKNTGELFF. Written as DNA, the CDR3 is TGTGCCAGCAGCCGACAGGCTAGATTCGTGAAGAACACCGGGGAGCTGTTTTTT.

The chain employs TRBV4-2 and TRBJ1-2; D may be TRBD1 (5 bases). Trimming stripped 4 bases from V and 4 bases from J, with 16 bases between. The CDR3 is 15 amino acids. Germline CDR1 LGHNA, CDR2 YNFKEQ. Here the CDR3 reads CASSLEAGLSYGYTF. DNA of the CDR3: TGTGCCAGCAGCCTCGAGGCAGGGCTGAGCTATGGCTACACCTTC.

The J gene is TRBJ2-1, the V gene TRBV7-9; 9 bases align to TRBD1. This CDR3 spans 14 amino acids. The trim removed 5 bases at V and 6 bases at J, leaving 5 bases unmatched. Per germline, CDR1 SEHNR and CDR2 FQNEAQ (reference sequence). DNA for the CDR3: TGTGCCAGCAGCCCAAGACAGGGGGTCAATGAGCAGTTCTTC. Translating gives CASSPRQGVNEQFF. Using reference TRBV7-9 and TRBJ2-1 for the parts outside the CDR3, the full variable domain is DTGVSQNPRHKITKRGQNVTFRCDPISEHNRLYWYRQTLGQGPEFLTYFQNEAQLEKSRLLSDRFSAERPKGSFSTLEIQRTEQGDSAMYLCASSPRQGVNEQFFGPGTRLTVL.

The J gene is TRBJ1-2, the V gene TRBV29-1; D is uncertain. The V end was cut by 4 bases, the J end by 8 bases, with 17 bases between. The CDR3 runs to 13 residues. Per germline, CDR1 SQVTM and CDR2 ANQGSEA. CDR3 in amino acids: CSVVSGILRGYTF. DNA for the CDR3: TGCAGCGTTGTCTCTGGGATACTTCGAGGCTACACCTTC.

This clonotype came up a few times. V is TRBV6-1 and J is TRBJ2-7; 7 positions match TRBD1. CDR1 and CDR2 (germline): MNHNS, SASEGT. J lost 6 bases, V lost 2 bases, and 10 bases had no gene match. The CDR3 is 15 amino acids. CDR3 amino acids: CASSEQGVAPREQYF. The CDR3 nucleotides read TGTGCCAGCAGTGAACAGGGGGTAGCCCCCCGCGAGCAGTACTTC.

Many counts were recorded for this clonotype. The rearrangement joins TRBV4-3 to TRBJ2-6; no definite D call. The CDR3 runs 15 residues. Germline CDR1 and CDR2: LGHNA and YSLEER. V was trimmed by 1 base and J by 0 bases, leaving 4 bases between them. CDR3 coding DNA: TGCGCCAGCAGCCAAGTACTCTCTGGGGCCAACGTCCTGACTTTC. It encodes CASSQVLSGANVLTF.

The chain uses TRBV28 and TRBJ2-7; maybe TRBD1 (5 bases). This CDR3 comprises 14 residues. CDR1 is MDHEN and CDR2 is SYDVKM in the germline V gene. Trimming shortened V by 5 bases and J by 0 bases, and 11 bases separated the two germline ends. For the CDR3, the DNA is TGTGCCAGCAGTCCCGTTGGACACTCCTACGAGCAGTACTTC. This translates into CASSPVGHSYEQYF.

In regard to this clonotype: A read error may account for a junction end that differs from germline. V is TRBV11-2 and J is TRBJ2-3; a possible D gene is TRBD2 (5 bases). Germline CDR1 and CDR2: SGHAT and FQNNGV. The CDR3 is 15 residues long. The CDR3 nucleotides read TGCGCCAGCAGCCCCCTAGCTCCGGGCACAGATACGCAGTATTTT. Its translation is CASSPLAPGTDTQYF.

CDR3 coding DNA: TGCAGTGCTAACAGGGTCGGGCGCGGTGGAGAGCAGTTCTTC. It yields the protein CSANRVGRGGEQFF. The gene calls are TRBV20-1 and TRBJ2-1; a possible D gene is TRBD1 (6 bases). The V gene's germline CDR1 is DFQATT and CDR2 SNEGSKA (reference sequence). V was shortened by 4 bases and J by 10 bases, with 20 bases between the two germline ends. CDR3 length equals 14 residues.

The chain joins TRBV12-3 or TRBV12-4 to TRBJ1-1; 7 bases fit TRBD1. The ends lost 7 bases at V and 3 bases at J; junction bases unmatched: 5. The CDR3 totals 13 residues. The CDR3 bases are TGTGCCAGCACCCGGGACAGCTACACTGAAGCTTTCTTT. Protein product: CASTRDSYTEAFF.

This rearrangement joins TRBV7-2 to TRBJ1-6, with 7 bases that match TRBD1. From germline, CDR1 is SGHTA and CDR2 FQGNSA. The CDR3 is made up of 15 amino acids. The J segment lost 10 bases and the V segment lost 6 bases, leaving 12 bases of the junction unmatched. CDR3 nucleotides: TGTGCCAGCAGTCCCACAGGGGAAGGCTCCTCACCCCTCCACTTT. Translating gives CASSPTGEGSSPLHF.

The chain carries TRBV12-3 or TRBV12-4 and TRBJ1-6, with 7 bases identical to TRBD1. The CDR3 length is 14 residues. The ends lost 3 bases at V and 9 bases at J; junction bases unmatched: 5. The CDR3 spells CASSFDRVGSPLHF. CDR3 bases: TGTGCCAGCAGTTTCGACAGGGTCGGTTCACCCCTCCACTTT.

The CDR3 protein is CASSYSAGGKLFF. The CDR3 DNA reads as TGTGCCAGCAGTTACTCGGCGGGCGGAAAACTGTTTTTT. This rearrangement joins TRBV6-5 to TRBJ1-4; D is undetermined. The CDR3 totals 13 residues. The ends were cut back, 0 bases at V and 10 bases at J, with 9 bases in the middle. Germline values: CDR1 MNHEY, CDR2 SVGAGI.

This chain joins TRBV4-2 and TRBJ1-5; TRBD1 matches 8 bases. Trimming at V came to 1 base and at J to 6 bases, leaving 2 bases not matched to a gene. The CDR3 contains 14 residues. Germline V gene data show CDR1 as LGHNA and CDR2 as YNFKEQ. The CDR3 sequence: CASSQGTGTQPQHF. The CDR3 DNA is TGTGCCAGCAGCCAAGGGACAGGGACTCAGCCCCAGCATTTT.

This chain joins TRBV20-1 and TRBJ2-5, with 7 bases lining up with TRBD2. The DNA end is more similar to TRBJ2-7, so the J call may be wrong. Germline loops: CDR1 DFQATT, CDR2 SNEGSKA (reference sequence). This CDR3 contains 14 residues. The CDR3 region has the DNA TGCAGTGCTAGAGTCCGGACTAGTGTATGCGAGCAGTACTTC. As protein: CSARVRTSVCEQYF.

This clonotype appeared a few times. J is TRBJ2-5 and V is TRBV20-1; D is tentatively TRBD1 or TRBD2 (5 bases each). The CDR3 sequence is 12 residues long. Germline assignment: CDR1 DFQATT and CDR2 SNEGSKA (reference sequence). V was trimmed by 5 bases and J by 11 bases, leaving 18 bases between them. This chain's CDR3 is CSARGPYNEQYF. The CDR3 coding sequence is TGCAGTGCTCGGGGACCCTACAATGAGCAGTACTTC.

This clonotype occurred many times. The chain carries TRBV4-3 and TRBJ2-1; a weak D match, TRBD1 (6 bases). Germline V CDR1 and CDR2: LGHNA, YSLEER. CDR3 length: 15 amino acids. V dropped 2 bases and J dropped 4 bases, with 12 bases sitting between them. The CDR3 reads CASSQSGARYNEQFF. CDR3 in DNA: TGCGCCAGCAGCCAATCAGGGGCGCGTTACAATGAGCAGTTCTTC.

The gene calls are TRBV7-2 and TRBJ2-1; D uncertain. The V end lost 6 bases, the J end lost 5 bases, and 14 bases lay between the germline ends. Germline-derived CDR1 and CDR2 are SGHTA and FQGNSA. This CDR3 has 14 amino acids. This CDR3 reads CASRHDRRNNEQFF. DNA of the CDR3: TGTGCCAGCAGGCACGACCGACGGAACAATGAGCAGTTCTTC.